A selection of T cell receptor beta chains follows, all from one sample in a study of blood T cell repertoires in COVID-19. Measured with immunoSEQ multiplex PCR; TCRdb has only the in-frame clones, and not every one. Among fewer than 250,000 clones listed, around four fifths were seen once. The specimen sequenced was PBMCs or T cells enriched from blood (not recorded which). All receptors come from a woman in her forties who had been exposed to COVID-19. Both conserved end residues are part of each CDR3. A D gene is named only where the DNA matches it firmly. Size is stated for part of the rows, as once, few or many counts, or as a class when the clone is expanded.

>TRBV27|NA|TRBJ1-3|NA
TGTGCCAGCAGTTTATACCCAGGGATAGACACCATATATTTT
CASSLYPGIDTIYF
>TRBV2|TRBD1|TRBJ1-6|NA
TGTGCCAGCAGTGATAAGTCGGGACAGGTTAATTCACCCCTCCACTTT
CASSDKSGQVNSPLHF
>TRBV15|TRBD2|TRBJ2-3|NA
TGTGCCACCAGCAGAGATCTCGCGGGGGGGCCGCTCACAGATACGCAGTATTTT
CATSRDLAGGPLTDTQYF
>TRBV9|NA|TRBJ2-1|NA
TGTGCCAGCAGCGTAGGACTAAGTCCACACAATGAGCAGTTCTTC
CASSVGLSPHNEQFF
>TRBV4-1|NA|TRBJ2-5|NA
TGCGCCAGCAGCCAAGTAGCGAGACAACAAGAGACCCAGTACTTC
CASSQVARQQETQYF
>TRBV5-1|TRBD1|TRBJ1-2|NA
TGCGCCAGCAGAGAGGGACAGGTATATGGCTACACCTTC
CASREGQVYGYTF
>TRBV7-3|TRBD2|TRBJ2-7|NA
TGTGCCAGCAGCTCCTCTGCGGGGGGGCCTTACGAGCAGTACTTC
CASSSSAGGPYEQYF
>TRBV5-1|NA|TRBJ1-2|NA
TGCGCCAGCAGGCCGACAACTAACTATGGCTACACCTTC
CASRPTTNYGYTF
>TRBV5-6|TRBD1|TRBJ2-7|NA
TGTGCCAGCAGCAGACAGGGGATAGACGAGCAGTACTTC
CASSRQGIDEQYF
>TRBV27|NA|TRBJ1-2|NA
TGTGCCAGCAGTTTTGGGGCAGGGAAAGCTAACTATGGCTACACCTTC
CASSFGAGKANYGYTF
>TRBV5-1|NA|TRBJ1-1|NA
TGCGCCAGCAGCTCGAAACCGGGTCCGAACACTGAAGCTTTCTTT
CASSSKPGPNTEAFF
>TRBV3-1/TRBV3-2|NA|TRBJ1-4|few
TGTGCCAGCAGCCAAACAGGGTCGGCCGGGGAAAAACTGTTTTTT
CASSQTGSAGEKLFF
>TRBV7-9|TRBD2|TRBJ2-3|NA
TGTGCCAGCAGCTCACCGGTTAGCGGGGGGGGCTCTAGCACAGATACGCAGTATTTT
CASSSPVSGGGSSTDTQYF
>TRBV29-1|TRBD2|TRBJ2-3|NA
TGCAGCGTTGAAGATAGGACTAGCGGGGCGCATACGCAGTATTTT
CSVEDRTSGAHTQYF
>TRBV5-5|NA|TRBJ1-2|few
TGTGCCAGCAGCTCAAGGGACATCTATGGCTACACCTTC
CASSSRDIYGYTF
>TRBV6-5|NA|TRBJ1-1|NA
TGTGCCAGCAGTTACCTATCCGCTTCCGAAGCTTTCTTT
CASSYLSASEAFF
>TRBV6-4|NA|TRBJ1-5|NA
TGTGCCAGCAGTGAGGTTCGGGACACAGACAATCAGCCCCAGCATTTT
CASSEVRDTDNQPQHF